This TCR beta chain was observed in a study of spatial heterogeneity in lung cancer. As for time point: sample taken at primary tumor resection. This clonotype is medium-sized. Its specificity is unknown. Whole-study results and caveats: Higher tumor mutation counts went along with higher counts of expanded intratumoral alpha and beta TCRs.

From the 5' RACE reads, TCRdb called clonotypes with MiXCR, one entry per CDR3 protein. The sample shows roughly 2,000 distinct CDR3 sequences, approximately 11% of them seen only once. The V end lost 8 bases, the J end lost 1 base, and 8 bases lay between the germline ends. CDR1 is LGHNA and CDR2 is YNFKEQ in the germline V gene. The CDR3 is made up of 12 amino acids. Specimen: lung tumor tissue, collected at surgery. The genes are TRBV4-2 and TRBJ1-1; no clear D. This sequence was found in a female donor with early-stage non-small cell lung cancer. The DNA of the CDR3 is TGTGCCAGCTCTGGGTGGAACACTGAAGCTTTCTTT. Translating it yields CASSGWNTEAFF.